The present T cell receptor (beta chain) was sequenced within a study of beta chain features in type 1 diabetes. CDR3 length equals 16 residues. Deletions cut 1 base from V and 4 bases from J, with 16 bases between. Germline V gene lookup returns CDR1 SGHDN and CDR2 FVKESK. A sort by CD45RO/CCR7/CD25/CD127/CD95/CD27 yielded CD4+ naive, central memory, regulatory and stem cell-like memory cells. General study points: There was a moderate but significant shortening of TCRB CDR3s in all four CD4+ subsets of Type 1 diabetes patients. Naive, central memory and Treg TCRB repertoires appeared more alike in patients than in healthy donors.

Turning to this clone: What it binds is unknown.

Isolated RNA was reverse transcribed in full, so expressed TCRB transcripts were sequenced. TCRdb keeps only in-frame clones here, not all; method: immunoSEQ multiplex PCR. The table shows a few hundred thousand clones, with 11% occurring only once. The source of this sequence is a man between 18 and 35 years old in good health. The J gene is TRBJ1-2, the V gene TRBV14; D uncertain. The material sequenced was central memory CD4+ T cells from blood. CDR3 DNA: TGTGCCAGCAGCCAAGTCGTGGGCCCGGCCGGCTATGGCTACACCTTC. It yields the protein CASSQVVGPAGYGYTF.